These 25 T cell receptor beta chains came from one sample sequenced in a study of CXCR3-negative and CXCR3-positive naive CD8 T cells. Broader study findings: TRB CDR3 hydrophobicity was greater in CXCR3-positive naive cells than in CXCR3-negative naive cells.

Antigens of these TCRs are unknown. UMI-labeled 5' RACE TRB cDNA libraries were prepared from the cells. TCRdb reprocessed the 5' RACE reads and keeps a single row for each CDR3 protein, giving no DNA. The sample table includes 150,000 or so distinct CDR3 sequences. Sequencing used naive CXCR3+ CD8+ T cells from blood. Subset of the sample: CD45RO-CCR7+CD27+CD95- naive CD8+ T cells expressing CXCR3 (TNR3+). Every receptor here comes from a human donor in good health. Some clones in this sample may be carry-over from other donors' samples.

The chain links TRBV7-2 to TRBJ2-7; no DNA is available, so the TRBD2 call from TCRdb remains unchecked. Germline lookup yields CDR1 SGHTA and CDR2 FQGNSA. This CDR3 region has 15 residues. The chain's CDR3 is CASSFGTSGLYEQYF.

The chain employs TRBV10-1 and TRBJ1-5. CDR1 is WNHNN, CDR2 SYGVQD, per germline (reference sequence). This CDR3 spans 13 amino acids. The chain's CDR3 is CASMLLLNQPQHF.

The chain uses TRBV20-1 and TRBJ2-7; TCRdb names TRBD1, which stays unverified in the absence of DNA. The germline V gene encodes CDR1 DFQATT and CDR2 SNEGSKA (reference sequence). This CDR3 region has 15 residues. The CDR3 region is CSATDLSGGPYEQYF.

The chain is built from TRBV25-1 and TRBJ2-3; TCRdb's D call, TRBD2, is unchecked because there is no DNA. The CDR3 loop spans 16 amino acids. The germline gives CDR1 MGHDK, CDR2 SYGVNS. The CDR3 protein is CASSDVAGLAWDTQYF.

The genes are TRBV3-1 and TRBJ2-3. The CDR3 length is 17 residues. Looked up from germline, CDR1 is LGHDT and CDR2 is YNNKEL (reference sequence). The CDR3 loop reads CASSQDGRWASTDTQYF.

CDR3 sequence reads: CASSFDRGLTYEQYF. V gene TRBV5-1 combines with J gene TRBJ2-7. The germline V gene encodes CDR1 SGHRS and CDR2 YFSETQ. The length of the CDR3 is 15 residues.

The CDR3 protein is CASSRPGNSGSYEQYF. The V gene is TRBV28, the J gene TRBJ2-7; lacking DNA, the TRBD1 call made by TCRdb goes unchecked. The CDR3 runs 16 residues. Germline-derived CDR1 and CDR2 are MDHEN and SYDVKM.

The rearrangement uses TRBV11-2 and TRBJ2-1; there is no DNA to check the TCRdb D call of TRBD2. This CDR3 region has 17 residues. The germline V gene has CDR1 SGHAT and CDR2 FQNNGV. This chain's CDR3 is CASNLTGGGPPYNEQFF.

The rearrangement joins TRBV6-2 or TRBV6-3 to TRBJ2-2; TCRdb outputs TRBD2, but without DNA this stays unchecked. This CDR3 contains 19 residues. CDR1 MNHEY and CDR2 SVGEGT come from the germline V gene. The CDR3 here is CASRPPPSGRASIPGELFF.

The chain links TRBV6-1 to TRBJ2-1; lacking DNA, the TRBD1 call made by TCRdb goes unchecked. Germline V gene sequence: CDR1 MNHNS, CDR2 SASEGT. The CDR3 contains 13 residues. CDR3 region: CASRSGRYNEQFF.

V usage is TRBV20-1 and J usage is TRBJ2-1. The length of the CDR3 is 15 residues. From germline, CDR1 is DFQATT and CDR2 SNEGSKA (reference sequence). The CDR3: CSASPREVPYNEQFF.

The chain uses TRBV7-7 and TRBJ2-5; TCRdb designates TRBD2, a call that cannot be tested without DNA. The CDR3 spans 16 residues. The germline gives CDR1 SSHAT, CDR2 FNYEAQ (reference sequence). The CDR3 protein is CASSPEERPDQETQYF.

The CDR3 spells CASSLSSYTGELFF. The gene calls are TRBV12-3 or TRBV12-4 and TRBJ2-2. The CDR3 loop spans 14 amino acids.

V usage is TRBV7-6 and J usage is TRBJ1-6; the TCRdb call, TRBD1, lacks DNA for checking. The CDR3 sequence is 14 residues long. Germline V gene sequence: CDR1 SGHVS, CDR2 FNYEAQ. The CDR3 loop reads CASSHGTGDSPLHF.

The chain employs TRBV5-6 and TRBJ1-5; the TCRdb call, TRBD1, lacks DNA for checking. The CDR3 runs to 18 residues. Germline CDR1 SGHDT, CDR2 YYEEEE. The CDR3 here is CASSLMGNDRGLGQPQHF.

By frequency, this clonotype registers medium-sized (0.01 to 0.1%). The CDR3 spells CASSVSSEYNEQFF. The rearrangement joins TRBV6-4 to TRBJ2-1; TCRdb names TRBD2, which stays unverified in the absence of DNA. This CDR3 is 14 amino acids long. CDR1 is MRHNA, CDR2 SNTAGT, per germline.

The chain is built from TRBV5-5 and TRBJ2-7; TCRdb gives TRBD1 as the D gene, but with no DNA this cannot be confirmed. The CDR3 runs to 13 residues. Germline assignment: CDR1 SGHKS and CDR2 YYEKEE (reference sequence). The CDR3 loop is CASREGNEYEQYF.

This chain connects TRBV28 to TRBJ2-1; TCRdb's D gene call, TRBD1, goes unchecked for lack of DNA. Germline CDR1 is MDHEN and CDR2 is SYDVKM. The CDR3 is 18 amino acids. The CDR3 loop is CASSLVSAGTGGDNEQFF.

CDR3 region: CASSLGFWSTDTQYF. The chain uses TRBV7-8 and TRBJ2-3. This CDR3 has 15 residues. Germline CDR1 reads SGHVS; CDR2 reads FQNEAQ.

The genes are TRBV29-1 and TRBJ1-2; TCRdb's D call of TRBD1 is untestable without DNA. This CDR3 is 13 amino acids long. Per the germline V gene, CDR1 is SQVTM and CDR2 is ANQGSEA. CDR3 sequence reads: CSTRGSGDYGYTF.

The V and J genes are TRBV18 and TRBJ2-3; TCRdb's D call, TRBD2, is unchecked because there is no DNA. The CDR3 extends over 17 amino acids. Looked up from germline, CDR1 is KGHSH and CDR2 is LQKENI. CDR3 region: CASSPPLSLDDTDTQYF.

The chain carries TRBV5-1 and TRBJ2-2; the TCRdb call, TRBD1, lacks DNA for checking. CDR1 is SGHRS and CDR2 is YFSETQ in the germline V gene. The CDR3 spans 14 residues. This chain's CDR3 is CASSPTGVPGELFF.

This chain connects TRBV7-9 to TRBJ2-3; TCRdb calls TRBD2, which cannot be checked without DNA. CDR1 is SEHNR, CDR2 FQNEAQ, per germline (reference sequence). This CDR3 spans 13 amino acids. The CDR3 here is CASSSDFTDTQYF.

V gene TRBV2 combines with J gene TRBJ1-1; TCRdb's D call of TRBD1 is untestable without DNA. Germline V CDR1 and CDR2: SNHLY, FYNNEI. CDR3 length: 15 residues. CDR3 amino acids: CASSDLDRQNTEAFF. Combining the CDR3 with reference TRBV2 and TRBJ1-1 gives the whole variable domain EPEVTQTPSHQVTQMGQEVILRCVPISNHLYFYWYRQILGQKVEFLVSFYNNEISEKSEIFDDQFSVERPDGSNFTLKIRSTKLEDSAMYFCASSDLDRQNTEAFFGQGTRLTVV.

The chain carries TRBV28 and TRBJ2-1; TCRdb's D call of TRBD1 is untestable without DNA. Germline CDR1 is MDHEN and CDR2 is SYDVKM. This CDR3 has 16 amino acids. This chain's CDR3 is CASSGSTRVPPGEQFF.